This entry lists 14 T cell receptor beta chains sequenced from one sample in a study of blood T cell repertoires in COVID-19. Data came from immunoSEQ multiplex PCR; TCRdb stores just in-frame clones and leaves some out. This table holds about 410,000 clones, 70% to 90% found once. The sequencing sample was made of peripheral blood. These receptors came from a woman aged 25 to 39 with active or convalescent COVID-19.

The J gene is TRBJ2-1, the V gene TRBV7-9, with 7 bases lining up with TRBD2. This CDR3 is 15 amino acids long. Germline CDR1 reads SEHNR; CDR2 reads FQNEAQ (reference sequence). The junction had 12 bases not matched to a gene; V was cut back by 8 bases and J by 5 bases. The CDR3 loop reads CASQFLAAVDNEQFF. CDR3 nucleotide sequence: TGTGCCAGCCAATTTCTAGCGGCGGTGGACAATGAGCAGTTCTTC.

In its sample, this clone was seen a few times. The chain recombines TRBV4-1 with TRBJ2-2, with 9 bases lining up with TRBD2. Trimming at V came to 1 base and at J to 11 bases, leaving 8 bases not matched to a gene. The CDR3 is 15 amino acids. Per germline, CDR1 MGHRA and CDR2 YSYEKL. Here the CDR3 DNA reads TGCGCCAGCAGCCAAGGATTAGCGGGAGCGGGTGAGCTGTTTTTT. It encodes CASSQGLAGAGELFF.

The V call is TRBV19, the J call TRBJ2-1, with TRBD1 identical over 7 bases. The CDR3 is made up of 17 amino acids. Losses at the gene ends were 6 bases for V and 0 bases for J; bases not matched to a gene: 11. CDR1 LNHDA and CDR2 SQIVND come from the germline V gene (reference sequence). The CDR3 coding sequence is TGTGCCAGTAGCCCAACCTCCGGGACAGCCTCCTACAATGAGCAGTTCTTC. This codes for CASSPTSGTASYNEQFF.

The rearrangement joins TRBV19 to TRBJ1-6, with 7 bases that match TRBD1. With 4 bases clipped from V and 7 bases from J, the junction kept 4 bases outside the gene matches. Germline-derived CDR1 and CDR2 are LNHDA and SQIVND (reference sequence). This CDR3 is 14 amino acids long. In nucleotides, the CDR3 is TGTGCCAGTAGTAAGGGGACAGAGAATTCACCCCTCCACTTT. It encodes CASSKGTENSPLHF.

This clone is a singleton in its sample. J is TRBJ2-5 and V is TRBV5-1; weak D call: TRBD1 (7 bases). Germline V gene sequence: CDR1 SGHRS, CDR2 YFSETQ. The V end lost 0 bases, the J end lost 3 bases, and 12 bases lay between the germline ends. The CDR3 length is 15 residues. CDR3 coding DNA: TGCGCCAGCAGCTTGGCAGGGGGGAATGAAGAGACCCAGTACTTC. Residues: CASSLAGGNEETQYF.

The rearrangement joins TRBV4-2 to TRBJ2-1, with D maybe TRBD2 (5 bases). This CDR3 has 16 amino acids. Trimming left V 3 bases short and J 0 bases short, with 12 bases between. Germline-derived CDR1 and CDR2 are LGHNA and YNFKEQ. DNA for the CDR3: TGTGCCAGCAGCCAGGACTCACAGAGCTCCTACAATGAGCAGTTCTTC. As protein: CASSQDSQSSYNEQFF.

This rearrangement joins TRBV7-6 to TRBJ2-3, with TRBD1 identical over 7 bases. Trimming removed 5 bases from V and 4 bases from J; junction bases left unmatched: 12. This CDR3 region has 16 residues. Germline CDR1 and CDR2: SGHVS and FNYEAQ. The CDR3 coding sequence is TGTGCCAGCAGCATAGGACAGGCGGAAAATTCAGATACGCAGTATTTT. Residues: CASSIGQAENSDTQYF.

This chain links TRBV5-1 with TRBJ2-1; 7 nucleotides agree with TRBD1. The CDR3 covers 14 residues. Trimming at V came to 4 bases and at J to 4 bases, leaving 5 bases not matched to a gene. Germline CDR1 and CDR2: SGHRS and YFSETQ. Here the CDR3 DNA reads TGCGCCAGCAGCCTGGGACAGAGATACAATGAGCAGTTCTTC. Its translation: CASSLGQRYNEQFF. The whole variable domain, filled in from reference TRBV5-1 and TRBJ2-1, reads KAGVTQTPRYLIKTRGQQVTLSCSPISGHRSVSWYQQTPGQGLQFLFEYFSETQRNKGNFPGRFSGRQFSNSRSEMNVSTLELGDSALYLCASSLGQRYNEQFFGPGTRLTVL.

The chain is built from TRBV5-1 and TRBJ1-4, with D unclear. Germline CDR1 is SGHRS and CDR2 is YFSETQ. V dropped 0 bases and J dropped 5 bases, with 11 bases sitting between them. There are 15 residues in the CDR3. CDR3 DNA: TGCGCCAGCAGCTTGGACGAGGGAGTCAATGAAAAACTGTTTTTT. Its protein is CASSLDEGVNEKLFF. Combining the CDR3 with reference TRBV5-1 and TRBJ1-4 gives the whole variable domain KAGVTQTPRYLIKTRGQQVTLSCSPISGHRSVSWYQQTPGQGLQFLFEYFSETQRNKGNFPGRFSGRQFSNSRSEMNVSTLELGDSALYLCASSLDEGVNEKLFFGSGTQLSVL.

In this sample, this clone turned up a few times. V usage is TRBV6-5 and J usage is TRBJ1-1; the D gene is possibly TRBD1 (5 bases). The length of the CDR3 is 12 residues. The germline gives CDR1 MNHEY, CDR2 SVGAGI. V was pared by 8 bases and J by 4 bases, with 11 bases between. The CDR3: CASWRQLTEAFF. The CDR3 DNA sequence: TGTGCCAGCTGGAGACAGCTCACTGAAGCTTTCTTT.

The CDR3 reads CAWSVRRHSDSPLHF. DNA of the CDR3: TGTGCCTGGAGTGTACGGAGGCACTCGGATTCACCCCTCCACTTT. The V call is TRBV30, the J call TRBJ1-6; D gene uncertain. The germline V gene has CDR1 GTSNPN and CDR2 SVGIG (reference sequence). The ends were cut back, 0 bases at V and 8 bases at J, with 14 bases in the middle. CDR3 length: 15 amino acids.

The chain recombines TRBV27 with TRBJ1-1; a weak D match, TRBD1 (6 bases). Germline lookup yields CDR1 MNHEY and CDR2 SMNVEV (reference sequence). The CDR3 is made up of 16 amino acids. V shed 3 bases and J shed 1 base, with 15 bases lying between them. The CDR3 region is CASSFYPGRGNTEAFF. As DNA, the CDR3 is TGTGCCAGCAGTTTCTACCCGGGCAGGGGGAACACTGAAGCTTTCTTT.

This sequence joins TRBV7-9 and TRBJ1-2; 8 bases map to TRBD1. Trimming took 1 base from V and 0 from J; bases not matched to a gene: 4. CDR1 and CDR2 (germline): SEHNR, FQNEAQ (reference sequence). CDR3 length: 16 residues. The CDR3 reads CASSLDRGITNYGYTF. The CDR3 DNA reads TGTGCCAGCAGCTTAGACAGGGGGATTACTAACTATGGCTACACCTTC.

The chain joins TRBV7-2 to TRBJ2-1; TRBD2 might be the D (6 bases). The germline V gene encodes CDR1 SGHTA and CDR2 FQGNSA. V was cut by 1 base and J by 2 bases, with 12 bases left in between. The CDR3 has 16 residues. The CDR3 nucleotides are TGTGCCAGCAGCTTAGAGGGACTCACCGCCTACAATGAGCAGTTCTTC. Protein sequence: CASSLEGLTAYNEQFF.